One and the same sample provided the 26 T cell receptor beta chains below, sequenced in a study of response to subunit inactivated influenza vaccine. TCRdb reprocessed the RT-PCR reads with MiXCR, giving one entry per CDR3 protein. The data show about 650,000 distinct CDR3 sequences, 15% to 19% seen once. Specimen: PBMCs from blood, collected 11 to 12 days after vaccination. All receptors derive from a man aged 50 to 59 who received an inactivated influenza vaccine.

This rearrangement joins TRBV20-1 to TRBJ2-5; 8 bases align to TRBD2. Germline-derived CDR1 and CDR2 are DFQATT and SNEGSKA (reference sequence). With V trimmed by 3 bases and J by 1 base, 7 bases remained unmatched. This CDR3 contains 15 residues. The CDR3 reads CSARPAGGLQETQYF. DNA of the CDR3: TGCAGTGCTAGGCCCGCGGGGGGCCTCCAAGAGACCCAGTACTTC.

The J gene is TRBJ1-2, the V gene TRBV18; TRBD1 is a possible D gene (5 bases). Germline values: CDR1 KGHSH, CDR2 LQKENI. The CDR3 contains 14 residues. With 0 bases removed from V and 3 bases from J, the gap between germline ends came to 8 bases. CDR3 nucleotides: TGTGCCAGCTCACCACCGGGGGTGGACTATGGCTACACCTTC. It specifies CASSPPGVDYGYTF.

The chain recombines TRBV7-2 with TRBJ2-7; weak D call: TRBD2 (5 bases). V lost 5 bases and J 2 bases, leaving 19 bases between the germline ends. Per germline, CDR1 SGHTA and CDR2 FQGNSA. This CDR3 is built from 16 residues. Written as DNA, the CDR3 is TGTGCCAGCAGCCAAAGGCGCGGGCCCCGGACCTACGAGCAGTACTTC. This codes for CASSQRRGPRTYEQYF.

In its sample, this clonotype was seen a few times. This chain uses TRBV5-1 with TRBJ2-1, with D tentatively TRBD2 (5 bases). Germline CDR1 is SGHRS and CDR2 is YFSETQ. The CDR3 has 14 amino acids. Trimming stripped 0 bases from V and 10 bases from J, with 14 bases between. CDR3 nucleotides: TGCGCCAGCAGCTTGGGTCATGAAGGAGGAGAGCAGTTCTTC. It specifies CASSLGHEGGEQFF.

This clonotype occurred a few times. This rearrangement joins TRBV10-3 to TRBJ2-7; 9 positions agree with TRBD1. V dropped 10 bases and J dropped 2; count of bases not matched to a gene: 12. Germline CDR1 is ENHRY and CDR2 is SYGVKD. This CDR3 spans 15 amino acids. CDR3 DNA sequence: TGTGCCACCTCCCAACAGGGGGCAGGGCCCTACGAGCAGTACTTC. Translating gives CATSQQGAGPYEQYF.

This clonotype appeared a few times. The chain has TRBV6-1 and TRBJ2-2, with D possibly matching TRBD2 (5 bases). Germline V CDR1 and CDR2: MNHNS, SASEGT. V was cut by 7 bases and J by 4 bases, with 16 bases left in between. This CDR3 comprises 15 residues. The CDR3 bases are TGTGCCAGCACCAAAGGGCAGGCGGGCACCGGGGAGCTGTTTTTT. It yields the protein CASTKGQAGTGELFF.

This clonotype was detected a few times. The chain links TRBV25-1 to TRBJ2-7, with 9 bases identical to TRBD1. Trimming removed 2 bases from V and 6 bases from J; junction bases left unmatched: 5. There are 14 residues in the CDR3. Germline CDR1 is MGHDK and CDR2 is SYGVNS. For the CDR3, the DNA is TGTGCCAGCAGTGAACCGGGACAGGGAAGCGAGCAGTACTTC. Its translation is CASSEPGQGSEQYF.

This clonotype was seen many times. This sequence joins TRBV7-7 and TRBJ2-3; D call uncertain. This CDR3 contains 15 residues. Trimming removed 5 bases from V and 1 base from J, with 13 bases in between. Germline loops: CDR1 SSHAT, CDR2 FNYEAQ (reference sequence). The CDR3 nucleotides are TGTGCCAGCAGCCCCGGGCTAGAGGGCACAGATACGCAGTATTTT. Translation: CASSPGLEGTDTQYF.

This clonotype has more than one count but fewer than ten. The chain recombines TRBV2 with TRBJ2-2; D possibly uses TRBD1 or TRBD2 (5 bases each). Trimming left V 3 bases short and J 4 bases short, with 15 bases between. CDR3 length: 16 residues. Per the germline V gene, CDR1 is SNHLY and CDR2 is FYNNEI. The CDR3 spells CASSDRGSLGTGELFF. DNA for the CDR3: TGTGCCAGCAGTGACCGGGGCTCGTTGGGCACCGGGGAGCTGTTTTTT. Looking up the rest from reference TRBV2 and TRBJ2-2 gives the full variable domain: EPEVTQTPSHQVTQMGQEVILRCVPISNHLYFYWYRQILGQKVEFLVSFYNNEISEKSEIFDDQFSVERPDGSNFTLKIRSTKLEDSAMYFCASSDRGSLGTGELFFGEGSRLTVL.

The chain recombines TRBV10-3 with TRBJ1-1; D is possibly TRBD1 (6 bases). Trimming stripped 9 bases from V and 1 base from J, with 12 bases between. Germline V gene sequence: CDR1 ENHRY, CDR2 SYGVKD. The CDR3 is 13 residues long. The CDR3 region is CAMNRDKNTEAFF. CDR3 coding DNA: TGTGCCATGAACCGGGACAAGAACACTGAAGCTTTCTTT.

The V gene is TRBV21-1, the J gene TRBJ2-1. TRBV21-1 is a recognized pseudogene. This CDR3 has 13 amino acids. The CDR3 DNA follows: TGTGCCAGCAGCAAACCTTTCTACAATGAGCAGTTCTTC. Its translation is CASSKPFYNEQFF.

The chain combines TRBV6-5 with TRBJ2-1, with 8 bases that match TRBD1. Germline trimming cut 2 bases from V and 8 bases from J; bases unmatched to any gene: 5. Germline V gene sequence: CDR1 MNHEY, CDR2 SVGAGI. The CDR3 contains 14 residues. CDR3 sequence reads: CASSYQDRVDEQFF. CDR3 sequence (DNA): TGTGCCAGCAGTTACCAGGACAGGGTCGATGAGCAGTTCTTC.

The chain joins TRBV2 to TRBJ2-3, with D perhaps TRBD2 (7 bases). V gave up 2 bases and J gave up 4 bases, with 16 bases separating them. The CDR3 extends over 16 amino acids. CDR1 is SNHLY, CDR2 FYNNEI, per germline. The CDR3 region has the DNA TGTGCCAGCAGTGAAATTGGGGGGGCCGGGGCAGATACGCAGTATTTT. It encodes CASSEIGGAGADTQYF.

This clonotype was picked up a small number of times. The chain employs TRBV24-1 and TRBJ2-1; 11 bases map to TRBD2. The ends lost 2 bases at V and 4 bases at J; junction bases unmatched: 3. Germline V CDR1 and CDR2: KGHDR, SFDVKD. CDR3 size: 16 residues. The DNA of the CDR3 is TGTGCCACCAGTGATTCCGGGACTAGCGGTTACAATGAGCAGTTCTTC. Amino acids: CATSDSGTSGYNEQFF.

This clonotype was seen a few times. The chain recombines TRBV28 with TRBJ1-1, with D maybe TRBD1 (6 bases). V shed 6 bases and J shed 3 bases, with 11 bases lying between them. The CDR3 length is 13 residues. Germline loops: CDR1 MDHEN, CDR2 SYDVKM. CDR3 DNA: TGTGCCAGCAGGACCGGACAGTACACTGAAGCTTTCTTT. Translated, it gives CASRTGQYTEAFF.

The chain joins TRBV6-2 or TRBV6-3 to TRBJ1-3; D remains unclear. Trimming left V 7 bases short and J 0 bases short, with 13 bases between. CDR1 is MNHEY and CDR2 is SVGEGT in the germline V gene. The CDR3 runs 15 residues. For the CDR3, the DNA is TGTGCCAGCAACGAGGACTCACACTCTGGAAACACCATATATTTT. Its protein product is CASNEDSHSGNTIYF.

This rearrangement joins TRBV7-8 to TRBJ2-7, with 8 bases aligning to TRBD1. The germline V gene has CDR1 SGHVS and CDR2 FQNEAQ. This CDR3 comprises 14 residues. The V segment lost 4 bases and the J segment 0 bases; nucleotides outside the gene matches: 2. The CDR3 sequence is CASSWDRPSYEQYF. The CDR3 DNA sequence: TGTGCCAGCAGCTGGGACAGGCCCTCCTACGAGCAGTACTTC.

This clonotype was seen ten or more times. The gene calls are TRBV7-2 and TRBJ1-1, with 7 positions matching TRBD1. J gave up 11 bases and V 0 bases, and 9 bases lay outside the gene matches. The CDR3 is 14 amino acids. Germline V lookup: CDR1 SGHTA, CDR2 FQGNSA. The CDR3 region has the DNA TGTGCCAGCAGCTTAGCGCGTCGTCAGGGGGAGGCTTTCTTT. Translation: CASSLARRQGEAFF. Looking up the rest from reference TRBV7-2 and TRBJ1-1 gives the full variable domain: GAGVSQSPSNKVTEKGKDVELRCDPISGHTALYWYRQSLGQGLEFLIYFQGNSAPDKSGLPSDRFSAERTGGSVSTLTIQRTQQEDSAVYLCASSLARRQGEAFFGQGTRLTVV.

This clonotype occurred a few times. The rearrangement joins TRBV6-2 or TRBV6-3 to TRBJ1-2; D is undetermined. Germline CDR1 and CDR2: MNHEY and SVGEGT. The CDR3 consists of 11 residues. V lost 10 bases to trimming and J lost 0 bases, with 6 bases between them. The CDR3 is CAIRANYGYTF. The DNA for the CDR3 is TGTGCCATTCGGGCTAACTATGGCTACACCTTC.

The CDR3 spells CASRAVLAAANTGELFF. As DNA, the CDR3 is TGTGCCAGCAGAGCAGTACTAGCGGCCGCCAACACCGGGGAGCTGTTTTTT. The chain employs TRBV6-1 and TRBJ2-2; 8 positions match TRBD2. Trimming took 6 bases from V and 2 from J; bases not matched to a gene: 11. Germline V gene data show CDR1 as MNHNS and CDR2 as SASEGT. CDR3 length: 17 amino acids.

This clonotype has only a few counts. The chain is built from TRBV15 and TRBJ2-3; possible D gene TRBD2, 5 bases. The CDR3 loop spans 17 amino acids. Trimming shortened V by 0 bases and J by 1 base, and 14 bases separated the two germline ends. CDR1 is LNHNV and CDR2 is YYDKDF in the germline V gene (reference sequence). This CDR3 reads CATSRDQAALGTDTQYF. In DNA, the CDR3 is TGTGCCACCAGCAGAGACCAAGCGGCTCTAGGCACAGATACGCAGTATTTT.

This clonotype was seen a handful of times. The chain has TRBV4-3 and TRBJ2-4; TRBD2 might be the D (6 bases). The CDR3 totals 14 residues. V shed 1 base and J shed 8 bases, with 12 bases lying between them. Germline CDR1 is LGHNA and CDR2 is YSLEER. In DNA form, the CDR3 reads TGCGCCAGCAGCCAAGGGGGGGATCGGGACATTCAGTACTTC. Its protein product is CASSQGGDRDIQYF.

The rearrangement links TRBV7-2 to TRBJ1-2, with D possibly matching TRBD1 (5 bases). The ends were cut back, 0 bases at V and 8 bases at J, with 16 bases in the middle. The CDR3 length is 15 residues. Looked up from germline, CDR1 is SGHTA and CDR2 is FQGNSA. The DNA for the CDR3 is TGTGCCAGCAGCTTAGCGTGGAGGGGTACTGGCGGCTACACCTTC. Translated, it gives CASSLAWRGTGGYTF. The whole variable domain, remainder taken from reference TRBV7-2 and TRBJ1-2, is GAGVSQSPSNKVTEKGKDVELRCDPISGHTALYWYRQSLGQGLEFLIYFQGNSAPDKSGLPSDRFSAERTGGSVSTLTIQRTQQEDSAVYLCASSLAWRGTGGYTFGSGTRLTVV.

This clonotype was seen more than once but under ten times. The rearrangement joins TRBV27 to TRBJ2-7, with a weak D call TRBD1 (5 bases). Germline loops: CDR1 MNHEY, CDR2 SMNVEV (reference sequence). V was trimmed by 5 bases and J by 0 bases, leaving 11 bases between them. The CDR3 spans 14 residues. The CDR3 bases are TGTGCCAGCAGTCCGACAGCTCCCTCCTACGAGCAGTACTTC. Its protein product is CASSPTAPSYEQYF.

This clonotype was detected only a few times. The chain joins TRBV4-1 to TRBJ2-3; D assignment may be TRBD1 or TRBD2 (5 bases each). The CDR3 totals 15 residues. Trimming shortened V by 0 bases and J by 0 bases, and 7 bases separated the two germline ends. Germline V gene data show CDR1 as MGHRA and CDR2 as YSYEKL. CDR3 loop: CASSQEGVSTDTQYF. The CDR3, as DNA: TGCGCCAGCAGCCAAGAGGGGGTTAGCACAGATACGCAGTATTTT.

The chain is built from TRBV29-1 and TRBJ2-7; D is possibly TRBD1 (6 bases). CDR3 length equals 14 residues. Germline CDR1 and CDR2: SQVTM and ANQGSEA. V was shortened by 2 bases and J by 3 bases, with 14 bases between the two germline ends. The CDR3 here is CSVETRGRDYEQYF. The CDR3 DNA reads as TGCAGCGTTGAAACGAGGGGGAGAGACTACGAGCAGTACTTC.